Described below is a single T cell receptor (beta chain) sequence and its context. As yet, its antigen is unknown. This sample stems from a study of post-analysis software for immune sequencing data. Findings of the study overall: Multiple sclerosis patients had significantly lower normalized Chao1 diversity than controls. In patients, 4 to 6 TRBV segments were more frequent than in controls, with TRBV5-6, TRBV5-1 and TRBV20-1 among them.

The CDR3 is 14 residues long. The germline V gene encodes CDR1 MNHEY and CDR2 SMNVEV (reference sequence). V lost 3 bases to trimming and J lost 5 bases, with 10 bases between them. Every TCR beta cDNA library bore unique molecular identifiers. TCRdb re-called the PCR reads with MiXCR, one entry per CDR3 protein. The table has hundreds of thousands of distinct CDR3 sequences, 30% seen once. The chain couples TRBV27 to TRBJ2-2; weak D call: TRBD2 (5 bases). The sample consisted of blood. This sequence was found in a girl aged 5-17 years with multiple sclerosis. The CDR3 region is CASSFLLATGELFF. CDR3 in DNA: TGTGCCAGCAGTTTCCTCTTAGCGACCGGGGAGCTGTTTTTT.